Presented here are 21 T cell receptor beta chains from one specimen sequenced in a study of T-cell reconstitution after alpha-beta-depleted transplantation in children. Using unique molecular identifiers, the investigators prepared the TCRbeta library. TCRdb reprocessed the PCR reads via MiXCR and lists one record per CDR3 protein. Found here are 450,000 to 500,000 distinct CDR3 sequences, about an eighth of them singletons; the top ten hold about 5%. The source material was PBMCs from the stem cell graft donor, sampled from the stem cell graft. These receptors originate from a human donor who donated a stem cell graft to a child with combined immunodeficiency.

This chain joins TRBV20-1 and TRBJ2-6; D is unclear. Deletions cut 5 bases from V and 2 bases from J, with 10 bases between. The CDR3 covers 14 residues. Germline CDR1 reads DFQATT; CDR2 reads SNEGSKA (reference sequence). The CDR3 sequence: CSASSPAGANVLTF. The CDR3, as DNA: TGCAGTGCTTCCTCACCCGCTGGGGCCAACGTCCTGACTTTC.

This clonotype has ten or more counts. The V and J genes are TRBV29-1 and TRBJ2-3; D ambiguous. This CDR3 is built from 14 residues. CDR1 SQVTM and CDR2 ANQGSEA come from the germline V gene. V was pared by 1 base and J by 3 bases, with 11 bases between. This CDR3 reads CSVEGNIGTDTQYF. The CDR3, as DNA: TGCAGCGTTGAAGGGAATATCGGGACAGATACGCAGTATTTT.

The V call is TRBV2, the J call TRBJ2-7; D could derive from TRBD1 or TRBD2 (5 bases each). CDR1 and CDR2 (germline): SNHLY, FYNNEI. This CDR3 has 13 amino acids. Trimming stripped 7 bases from V and 7 bases from J, with 17 bases between. The CDR3: CASTPGTSFEQYF. CDR3 nucleotides: TGTGCCAGCACTCCCGGGACGAGTTTTGAGCAGTACTTC.

This clonotype was picked up many times. V is TRBV5-1 and J is TRBJ1-1, with D uncertain. CDR1 is SGHRS and CDR2 is YFSETQ in the germline V gene. The CDR3 totals 13 residues. Trimming pared 4 bases from V and 1 base from J, leaving 8 bases between. The DNA for the CDR3 is TGCGCCAGCAGCGAACAGCCGAACACTGAAGCTTTCTTT. Its protein is CASSEQPNTEAFF.

This clonotype turned up a few times. The gene calls are TRBV27 and TRBJ1-5; 7 nucleotides align to TRBD1. This CDR3 contains 17 residues. Germline V CDR1 and CDR2: MNHEY, SMNVEV (reference sequence). V dropped 6 bases and J dropped 2; count of bases not matched to a gene: 13. The CDR3 sequence is CASRSILRGRGNQPQHF. CDR3 bases: TGTGCCAGCAGATCCATCCTTAGGGGGCGAGGCAATCAGCCCCAGCATTTT.

The rearrangement links TRBV18 to TRBJ2-5; 7 bases match TRBD1. CDR3 length: 14 residues. V dropped 2 bases and J dropped 3; count of bases not matched to a gene: 3. The germline V gene has CDR1 KGHSH and CDR2 LQKENI. The CDR3 here is CASSPSGTEETQYF. The CDR3 region has the DNA TGTGCCAGCTCACCATCCGGGACAGAAGAGACCCAGTACTTC.

This clonotype came up a few times. The chain uses TRBV20-1 and TRBJ2-5; 12 bases match TRBD2. The CDR3 runs 13 residues. Trimming removed 5 bases from V and 5 bases from J; junction bases left unmatched: 3. CDR1 and CDR2 from the germline V gene are DFQATT and SNEGSKA (reference sequence). CDR3 amino acids: CSALAGGRETQYF. The CDR3, as DNA: TGCAGTGCTCTAGCGGGGGGGCGGGAGACCCAGTACTTC.

This clonotype occurred many times. One junction end does not reproduce the germline sequence, and a read error may be involved. J is TRBJ1-2 and V is TRBV28; D is ambiguous. The CDR3 consists of 11 residues. From germline, CDR1 is MDHEN and CDR2 SYDVKM. The CDR3: CVIGGLSGYTF. The CDR3 DNA follows: TGCGTCATAGGAGGGTTGAGCGGCTACACCTTC.

This clonotype came up a few times. V gene TRBV6-5 combines with J gene TRBJ2-1, with D tentatively TRBD1 (6 bases). With 2 bases removed from V and 6 bases from J, the gap between germline ends came to 11 bases. CDR3 length: 14 amino acids. Germline values: CDR1 MNHEY, CDR2 SVGAGI. The CDR3 loop is CASSYGSRGNEQFF. CDR3 DNA sequence: TGTGCCAGCAGTTACGGTAGCAGGGGCAATGAGCAGTTCTTC.

This clonotype has more than one count but fewer than ten. This chain connects TRBV4-3 to TRBJ2-5; no reliable D call. This CDR3 has 14 amino acids. The germline gives CDR1 LGHNA, CDR2 YSLEER. V lost 2 bases, J lost 5 bases, and 12 bases lay in between. DNA of the CDR3: TGCGCCAGCAGCCAACGACTTGGCGGTGAGACCCAGTACTTC. As protein: CASSQRLGGETQYF.

This chain links TRBV12-3 or TRBV12-4 with TRBJ2-7; D unclear. The V and J ends lost 4 bases and 3 bases respectively, with 10 bases between them. The CDR3 has 13 amino acids. The CDR3 loop reads CASSSVSGYEQYF. CDR3 nucleotides: TGTGCCAGCAGTTCCGTATCCGGCTACGAGCAGTACTTC.

The chain employs TRBV7-9 and TRBJ2-1; 7 nucleotides match TRBD2. CDR1 is SEHNR, CDR2 FQNEAQ, per germline (reference sequence). The junction had 11 bases not matched to a gene; V was cut back by 5 bases and J by 13 bases. CDR3 length: 13 amino acids. The CDR3: CASSPTMSGEQFF. The CDR3, as DNA: TGTGCCAGCAGCCCGACTATGAGCGGGGAACAGTTCTTC.

This clonotype came up many times. V usage is TRBV29-1 and J usage is TRBJ2-5; D is possibly TRBD1 or TRBD2 (5 bases each). This CDR3 is 14 amino acids long. Germline V gene sequence: CDR1 SQVTM, CDR2 ANQGSEA. V was pared by 6 bases and J by 0 bases, with 14 bases between. CDR3 residues: CSVRGTIHQETQYF. For the CDR3, the DNA is TGCAGCGTGAGGGGCACGATCCACCAAGAGACCCAGTACTTC.

The V call is TRBV27, the J call TRBJ2-7; 9 nucleotides align to TRBD2. V lost 7 bases to trimming and J lost 5 bases; unmatched junction nucleotides: 18. The CDR3 covers 17 residues. Germline V CDR1 and CDR2: MNHEY, SMNVEV (reference sequence). The CDR3 bases are TGTGCCAGCATGTCATTAGCGGGAGTCCGACGTCGGGACGAGCAGTACTTC. Its protein product is CASMSLAGVRRRDEQYF.

This chain joins TRBV4-3 and TRBJ1-2; tentatively, D is TRBD1 (5 bases). V lost 4 bases and J 3 bases, leaving 15 bases between the germline ends. The length of the CDR3 is 15 residues. CDR1 is LGHNA and CDR2 is YSLEER in the germline V gene. The CDR3 DNA reads as TGCGCCAGCAGCCGAGGCAGGGAAGTGTACTATGGCTACACCTTC. Protein product: CASSRGREVYYGYTF.

In this sample, this clonotype turned up a few times. The chain combines TRBV6-5 with TRBJ1-6, with D tentatively TRBD1 (5 bases). V shed 0 bases and J shed 13 bases, with 19 bases lying between them. This CDR3 comprises 16 residues. Germline values: CDR1 MNHEY, CDR2 SVGAGI. The DNA for the CDR3 is TGTGCCAGCAGTTACTCAGAGGCCCCGCAGGGAGGGCCCCTCCACTTT. Translating it yields CASSYSEAPQGGPLHF.

This clonotype has at least ten counts. The chain carries TRBV3-1 and TRBJ1-2; no definite D call. Germline CDR1 is LGHDT and CDR2 is YNNKEL (reference sequence). The CDR3 loop spans 15 amino acids. V lost 0 bases and J 0 bases, leaving 8 bases between the germline ends. CDR3 sequence reads: CASSQDLGANYGYTF. The DNA of the CDR3 is TGTGCCAGCAGCCAAGATCTTGGGGCTAACTATGGCTACACCTTC.

This clonotype was counted between two and nine times. V and J are TRBV7-9 and TRBJ2-1; the D gene is possibly TRBD2 (7 bases). The germline V gene encodes CDR1 SEHNR and CDR2 FQNEAQ (reference sequence). There are 14 residues in the CDR3. V was clipped by 4 bases and J by 8 bases, with 15 bases between them. The CDR3 coding sequence is TGTGCCAGCAGCTCTTTAGGGGGAGGGTATGAGCAGTTCTTC. Protein sequence: CASSSLGGGYEQFF.

This sequence joins TRBV20-1 and TRBJ1-1, with a possible D match to TRBD1 (5 bases). CDR3 length: 10 residues. Germline values: CDR1 DFQATT, CDR2 SNEGSKA (reference sequence). V was trimmed by 5 bases and J by 9 bases, leaving 10 bases between them. CDR3 in DNA: TGCAGTGCTCAAGGGACCCAAGCTTTCTTT. Protein product: CSAQGTQAFF.

This clonotype appeared many times. The rearrangement joins TRBV5-1 to TRBJ2-3; 8 positions agree with TRBD1. This CDR3 is built from 14 residues. CDR1 is SGHRS and CDR2 is YFSETQ in the germline V gene. Trimming removed 4 bases from V and 5 bases from J; junction bases left unmatched: 6. DNA for the CDR3: TGCGCCAGCAGCCCTCAGGGGGCTGGAGATACGCAGTATTTT. Residues: CASSPQGAGDTQYF.

This clonotype appeared a few times. The chain has TRBV6-2 or TRBV6-3 and TRBJ2-1; D remains ambiguous. V lost 6 bases, J lost 2 bases, and 20 bases lay in between. The CDR3 totals 17 residues. CDR1 MNHEY and CDR2 SVGEGT come from the germline V gene. The CDR3 reads CASSSPYSSSAYNEQFF. The DNA of the CDR3 is TGTGCCAGCAGCAGTCCTTACAGTTCCTCCGCCTACAATGAGCAGTTCTTC.